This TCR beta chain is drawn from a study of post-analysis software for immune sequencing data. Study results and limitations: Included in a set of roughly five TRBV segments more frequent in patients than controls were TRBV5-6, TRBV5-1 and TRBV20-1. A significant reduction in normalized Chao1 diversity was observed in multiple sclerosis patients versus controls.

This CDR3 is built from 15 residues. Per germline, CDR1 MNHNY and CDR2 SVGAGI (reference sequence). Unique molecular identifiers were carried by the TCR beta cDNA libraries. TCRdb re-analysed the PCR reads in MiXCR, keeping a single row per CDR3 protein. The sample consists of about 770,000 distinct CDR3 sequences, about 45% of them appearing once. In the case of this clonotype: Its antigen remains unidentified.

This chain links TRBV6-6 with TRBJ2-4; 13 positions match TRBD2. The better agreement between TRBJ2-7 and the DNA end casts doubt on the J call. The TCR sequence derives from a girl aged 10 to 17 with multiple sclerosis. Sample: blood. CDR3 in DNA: TGTGCCAGCAGATCCGGACTAGCGGGAGTCCACGAGCAGTACTTC. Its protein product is CASRSGLAGVHEQYF.